A selection of T cell receptor beta chains follows, all from one sample in a study of CD8 T cells in Susac syndrome. In TCRdb, the immunoSEQ multiplex PCR reads were re-called with MiXCR into one record per CDR3 protein. The table lists 400,000 or so distinct CDR3 sequences, 85% to 90% of them singletons. Material: CD8+ T cells from PBMCs. These TCRs come from a human donor with multiple sclerosis. CDR3s leave out the opening cysteine and the closing phenylalanine or tryptophan.

V gene	J gene	CDR3 protein
TRBV12-3/TRBV12-4	TRBJ2-1	ASSLGGEAYNEQF
TRBV30	TRBJ2-7	AWTGLSHEQY
TRBV4-1	TRBJ2-7	ASSQALAIFYEQY
TRBV19	TRBJ2-7	ASSIRDRGSVHYEQY
TRBV27	TRBJ2-5	ASGHETQY
TRBV4-1	TRBJ1-4	ASSQADRNEKLF
TRBV29-1	TRBJ2-1	SVEGGTVYNEQF
TRBV6-6	TRBJ2-1	ASMGIYNEQF
TRBV27	TRBJ2-7	ASADSIYEQY
TRBV29-1	TRBJ1-5	SVIGTGIGQPQH
TRBV2	TRBJ1-2	ASSEVWGEYGYT
TRBV29-1	TRBJ1-2	SVEDENSYGYT
TRBV20-1	TRBJ2-7	NAPGGLATYEQY
TRBV21-1	TRBJ1-2	ASSPVGFT
TRBV5-1	TRBJ2-1	ASSLETEYNEQF
TRBV28	TRBJ2-4	ASSPRDRNNFGNIQY
TRBV20-1	TRBJ2-7	SATGPYPDEQY
TRBV25-1	TRBJ2-7	ASSEGDMSSYEQY
TRBV7-9	TRBJ1-5	ASSSTGEVNQPQH
TRBV30	TRBJ2-2	AWSVAGTTGELF
TRBV25-1	TRBJ2-2	ASSEDPLGELF
TRBV27	TRBJ1-1	ASRPLGGSEAF
TRBV12-3/TRBV12-4	TRBJ2-7	ASSLGAFYEQY
TRBV6-6	TRBJ1-5	ASMRTGRNQPQH
TRBV7-6	TRBJ2-7	ASSLGEGLTYEQY
TRBV5-1	TRBJ2-7	ASSFREWGGLYEQY
TRBV12-3/TRBV12-4	TRBJ1-1	ASRGQGEVF
TRBV30	TRBJ1-4	AWGGDRGNEKLF
TRBV3-1	TRBJ2-3	ASSQDATQY
TRBV7-8	TRBJ1-5	ASSLAGVATNQPQH
TRBV18	TRBJ1-1	ASSSPGQGQTGCF
TRBV9	TRBJ1-2	ASSVGDRLPYYGYT
TRBV15	TRBJ2-3	ATSRPVLDAASTDTQY
TRBV5-1	TRBJ2-7	ASSGGQGAGEQY
TRBV10-2	TRBJ1-1	ASSLYSYTEAF
TRBV20-1	TRBJ2-3	SARRGGEQDTQY
TRBV6-1	TRBJ1-2	ASSEAAGGGYGYT
TRBV5-6	TRBJ1-2	ASSSPTGLDGYT
TRBV6-5	TRBJ1-1	ASSSGQGTEAF
TRBV5-4	TRBJ2-5	ASSWMDREETQY
TRBV5-6	TRBJ2-2	ASSRQGAGTGELF
TRBV27	TRBJ1-5	ASRKFTGPNQPQH
TRBV5-1	TRBJ1-2	ASSARDGIYGYT
TRBV7-9	TRBJ1-1	ASSLIRFQDTEAF
TRBV6-1	TRBJ2-3	ASSQLNPRITDTQY
TRBV5-1	TRBJ1-5	ASSLAGSDGYNQPQH
TRBV25-1	TRBJ1-2	ASSEIGHNYGYT
TRBV4-1	TRBJ2-5	ASSQEGRVQETQY
TRBV5-5	TRBJ2-3	ASSSKIATDTQY
TRBV30	TRBJ2-7	AWSDWQQPYEQY
TRBV14	TRBJ2-2	ASRWDRATGELF